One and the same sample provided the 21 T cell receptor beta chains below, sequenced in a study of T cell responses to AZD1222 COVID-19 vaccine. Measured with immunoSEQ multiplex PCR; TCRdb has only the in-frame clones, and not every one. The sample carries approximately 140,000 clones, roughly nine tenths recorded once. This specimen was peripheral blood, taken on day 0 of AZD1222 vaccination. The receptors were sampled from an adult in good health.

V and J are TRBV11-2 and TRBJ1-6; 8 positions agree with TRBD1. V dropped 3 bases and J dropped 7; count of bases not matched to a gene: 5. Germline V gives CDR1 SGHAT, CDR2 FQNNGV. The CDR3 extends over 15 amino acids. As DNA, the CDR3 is TGTGCCAGCAGCTTGACAGGGGCCCAGAATTCACCCCTCCACTTT. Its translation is CASSLTGAQNSPLHF.

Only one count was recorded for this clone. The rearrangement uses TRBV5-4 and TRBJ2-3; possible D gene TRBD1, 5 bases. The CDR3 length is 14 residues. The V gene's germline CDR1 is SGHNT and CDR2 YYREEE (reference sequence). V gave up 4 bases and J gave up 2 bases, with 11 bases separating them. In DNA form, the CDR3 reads TGTGCCAGCAGCGGAACAGGAAACACAGATACGCAGTATTTT. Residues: CASSGTGNTDTQYF.

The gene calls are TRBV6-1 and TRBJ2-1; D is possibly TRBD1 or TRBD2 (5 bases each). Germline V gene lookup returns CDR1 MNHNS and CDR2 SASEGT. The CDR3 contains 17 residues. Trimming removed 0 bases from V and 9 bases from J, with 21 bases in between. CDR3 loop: CASSEAFSLGPTPEQFF. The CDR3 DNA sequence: TGTGCCAGCAGTGAAGCGTTTAGTTTGGGACCGACACCTGAGCAGTTCTTC.

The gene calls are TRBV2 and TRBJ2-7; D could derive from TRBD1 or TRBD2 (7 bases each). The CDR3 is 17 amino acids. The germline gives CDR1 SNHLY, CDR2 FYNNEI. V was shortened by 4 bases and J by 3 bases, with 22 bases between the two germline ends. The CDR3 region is CASSGGRGPSDYYEQYF. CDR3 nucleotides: TGTGCCAGCAGTGGGGGGAGGGGGCCGTCCGACTACTACGAGCAGTACTTC.

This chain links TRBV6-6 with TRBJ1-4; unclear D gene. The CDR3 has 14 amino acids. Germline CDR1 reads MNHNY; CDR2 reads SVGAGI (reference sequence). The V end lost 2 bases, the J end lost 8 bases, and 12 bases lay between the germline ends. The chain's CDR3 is CASSYRAWSEKLFF. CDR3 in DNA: TGTGCCAGCAGTTACCGCGCGTGGAGCGAAAAACTGTTTTTT.

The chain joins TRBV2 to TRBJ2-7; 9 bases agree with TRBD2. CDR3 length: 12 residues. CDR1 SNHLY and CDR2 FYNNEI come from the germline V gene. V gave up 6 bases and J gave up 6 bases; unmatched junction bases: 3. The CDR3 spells CASRATSGEQYF. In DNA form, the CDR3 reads TGTGCCAGCAGGGCGACTAGCGGCGAGCAGTACTTC.

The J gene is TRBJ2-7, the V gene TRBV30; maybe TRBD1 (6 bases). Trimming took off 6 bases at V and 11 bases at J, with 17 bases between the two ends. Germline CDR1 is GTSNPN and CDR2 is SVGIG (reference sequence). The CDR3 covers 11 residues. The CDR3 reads CACLLGASKYF. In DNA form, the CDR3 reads TGTGCCTGCCTGTTGGGGGCCTCAAAGTACTTC. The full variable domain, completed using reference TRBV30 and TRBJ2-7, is SQTIHQWPATLVQPVGSPLSLECTVEGTSNPNLYWYRQAAGRGLQLLFYSVGIGQISSEVPQNLSASRPQDRQFILSSKKLLLSDSGFYLCACLLGASKYFGPGTRLTVT.

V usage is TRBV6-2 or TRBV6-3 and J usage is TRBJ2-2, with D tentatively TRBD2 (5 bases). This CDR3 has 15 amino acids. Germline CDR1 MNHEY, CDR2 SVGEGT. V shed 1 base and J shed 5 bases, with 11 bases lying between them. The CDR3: CASSYFERGTGELFF. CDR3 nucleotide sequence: TGTGCCAGCAGTTACTTTGAACGGGGAACCGGGGAGCTGTTTTTT.

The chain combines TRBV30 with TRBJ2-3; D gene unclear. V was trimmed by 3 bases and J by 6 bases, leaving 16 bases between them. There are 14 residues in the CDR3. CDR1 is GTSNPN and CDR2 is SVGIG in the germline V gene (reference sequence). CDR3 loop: CAWSETDGRDTQYF. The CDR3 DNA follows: TGTGCCTGGAGCGAAACGGACGGACGGGATACGCAGTATTTT.

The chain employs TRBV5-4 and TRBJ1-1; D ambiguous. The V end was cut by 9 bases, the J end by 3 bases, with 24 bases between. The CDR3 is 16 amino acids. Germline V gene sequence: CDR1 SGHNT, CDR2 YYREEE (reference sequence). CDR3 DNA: TGTGCCACCTCGGGTACACAAGTGGGGTGGGACACTGAAGCTTTCTTT. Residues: CATSGTQVGWDTEAFF.

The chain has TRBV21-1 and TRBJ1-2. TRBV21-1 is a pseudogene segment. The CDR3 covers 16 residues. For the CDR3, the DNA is TGTGCCAGCAGCCTAACGGTAAGAAGCCGTAACTATGGCTACACCTTC. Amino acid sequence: CASSLTVRSRNYGYTF.

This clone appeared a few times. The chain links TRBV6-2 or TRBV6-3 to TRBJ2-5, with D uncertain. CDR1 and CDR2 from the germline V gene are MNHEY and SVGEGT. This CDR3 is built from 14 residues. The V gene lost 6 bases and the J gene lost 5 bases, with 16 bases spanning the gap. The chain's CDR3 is CASSSWSLGETQYF. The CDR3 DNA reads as TGTGCCAGCAGCTCCTGGAGCCTCGGCGAGACCCAGTACTTC.

The CDR3 here is CASSRTGDRNQPQHF. CDR3 bases: TGCGCCAGCAGCAGGACAGGGGATCGCAATCAGCCCCAGCATTTT. The genes are TRBV5-1 and TRBJ1-5; 9 bases map to TRBD1. The CDR3 length is 15 residues. Looked up from germline, CDR1 is SGHRS and CDR2 is YFSETQ. The V and J ends lost 4 bases and 2 bases, in that order; junction bases with no gene match: 4.

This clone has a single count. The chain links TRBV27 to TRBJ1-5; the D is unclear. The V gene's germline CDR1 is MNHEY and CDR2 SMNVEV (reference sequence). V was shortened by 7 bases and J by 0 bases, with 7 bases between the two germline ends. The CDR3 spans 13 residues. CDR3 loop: CASKEHSNQPQHF. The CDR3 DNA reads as TGTGCCAGCAAAGAGCATAGCAATCAGCCCCAGCATTTT.

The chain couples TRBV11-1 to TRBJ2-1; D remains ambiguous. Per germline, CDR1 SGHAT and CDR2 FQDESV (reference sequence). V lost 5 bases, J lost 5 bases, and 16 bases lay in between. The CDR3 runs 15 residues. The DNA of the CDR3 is TGTGCCAGCAGCCAAATAGGGCCTTTCGACAATGAGCAGTTCTTC. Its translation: CASSQIGPFDNEQFF.

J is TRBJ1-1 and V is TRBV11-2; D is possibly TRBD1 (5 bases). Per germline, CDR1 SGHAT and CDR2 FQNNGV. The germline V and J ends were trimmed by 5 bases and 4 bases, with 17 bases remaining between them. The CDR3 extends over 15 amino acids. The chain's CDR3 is CASSLGDQGGTEAFF. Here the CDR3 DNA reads TGTGCCAGCAGCCTAGGGGACCAGGGTGGCACTGAAGCTTTCTTT.

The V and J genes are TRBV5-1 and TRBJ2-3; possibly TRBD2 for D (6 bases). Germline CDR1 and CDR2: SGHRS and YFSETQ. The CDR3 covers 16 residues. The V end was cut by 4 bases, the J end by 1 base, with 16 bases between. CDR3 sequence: CASSGGYRRGTDTQYF. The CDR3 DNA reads TGCGCCAGCAGCGGGGGGTATCGGAGGGGCACAGATACGCAGTATTTT.

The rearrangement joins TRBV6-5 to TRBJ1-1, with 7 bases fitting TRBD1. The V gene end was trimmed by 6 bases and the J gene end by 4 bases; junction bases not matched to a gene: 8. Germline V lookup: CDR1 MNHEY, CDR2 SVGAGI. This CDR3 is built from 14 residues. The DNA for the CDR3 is TGTGCCAGCAGCCCCGGCAGGGGGATCACTGAAGCTTTCTTT. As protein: CASSPGRGITEAFF.

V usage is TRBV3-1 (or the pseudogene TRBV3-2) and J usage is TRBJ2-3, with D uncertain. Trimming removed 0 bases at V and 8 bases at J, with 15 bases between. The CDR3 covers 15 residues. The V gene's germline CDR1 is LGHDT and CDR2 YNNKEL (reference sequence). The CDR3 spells CASSQERPGPRTQYF. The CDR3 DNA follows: TGTGCCAGCAGCCAAGAACGCCCCGGGCCCCGTACGCAGTATTTT.

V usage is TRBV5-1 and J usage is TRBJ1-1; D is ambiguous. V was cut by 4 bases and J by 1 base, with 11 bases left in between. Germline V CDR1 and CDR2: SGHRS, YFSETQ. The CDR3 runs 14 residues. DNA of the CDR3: TGCGCCAGCAGCCCGTTCCCGGGGAACACTGAAGCTTTCTTT. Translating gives CASSPFPGNTEAFF.

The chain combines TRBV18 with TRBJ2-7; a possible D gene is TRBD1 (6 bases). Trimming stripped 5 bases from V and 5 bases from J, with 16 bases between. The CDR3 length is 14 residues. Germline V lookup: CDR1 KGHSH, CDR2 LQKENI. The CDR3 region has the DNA TGTGCCAGCTCAGCAGTTGAGGGGGATAACGAGCAGTACTTC. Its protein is CASSAVEGDNEQYF.